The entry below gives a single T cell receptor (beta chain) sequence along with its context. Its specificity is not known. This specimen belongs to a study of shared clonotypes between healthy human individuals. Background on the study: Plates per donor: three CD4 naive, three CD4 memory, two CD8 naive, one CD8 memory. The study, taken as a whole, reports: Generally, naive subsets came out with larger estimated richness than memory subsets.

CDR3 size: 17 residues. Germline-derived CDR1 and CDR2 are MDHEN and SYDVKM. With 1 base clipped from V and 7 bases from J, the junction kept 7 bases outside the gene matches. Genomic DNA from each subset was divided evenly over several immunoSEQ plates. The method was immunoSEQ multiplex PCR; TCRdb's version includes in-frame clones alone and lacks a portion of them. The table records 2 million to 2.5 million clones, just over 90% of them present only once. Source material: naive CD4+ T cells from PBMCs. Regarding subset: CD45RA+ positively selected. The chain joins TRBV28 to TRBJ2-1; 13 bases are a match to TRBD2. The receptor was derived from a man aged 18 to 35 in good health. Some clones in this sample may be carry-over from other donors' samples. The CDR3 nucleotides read TGTGCCAGCAGTTTATCACTAGCGGGAGGGACGCGGAATGAGCAGTTCTTC. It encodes CASSLSLAGGTRNEQFF.